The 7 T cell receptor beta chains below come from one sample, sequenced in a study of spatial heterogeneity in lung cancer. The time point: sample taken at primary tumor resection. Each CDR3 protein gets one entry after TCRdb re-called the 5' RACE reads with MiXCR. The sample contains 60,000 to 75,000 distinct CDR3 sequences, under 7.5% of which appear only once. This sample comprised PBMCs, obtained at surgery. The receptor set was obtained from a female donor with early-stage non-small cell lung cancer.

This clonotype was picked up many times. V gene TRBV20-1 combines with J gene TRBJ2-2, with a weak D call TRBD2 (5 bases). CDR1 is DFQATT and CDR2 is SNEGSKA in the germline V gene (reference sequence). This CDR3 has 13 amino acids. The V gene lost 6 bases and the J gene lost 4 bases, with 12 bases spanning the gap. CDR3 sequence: CSAPKAGTGELFF. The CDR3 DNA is TGCAGTGCCCCAAAGGCGGGCACCGGGGAGCTGTTTTTT.

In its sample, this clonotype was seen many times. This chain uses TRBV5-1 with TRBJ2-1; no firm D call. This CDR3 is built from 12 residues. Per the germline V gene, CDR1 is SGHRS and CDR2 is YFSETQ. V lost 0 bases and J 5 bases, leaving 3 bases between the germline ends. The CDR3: CASSLVDNEQFF. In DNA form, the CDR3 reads TGCGCCAGCAGCTTGGTGGACAATGAGCAGTTCTTC.

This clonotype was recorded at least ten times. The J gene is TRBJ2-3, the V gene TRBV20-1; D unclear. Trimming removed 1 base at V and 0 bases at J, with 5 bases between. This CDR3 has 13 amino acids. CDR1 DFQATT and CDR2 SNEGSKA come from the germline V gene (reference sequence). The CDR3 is CSARAASTDTQYF. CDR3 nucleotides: TGCAGTGCTAGAGCGGCGAGCACAGATACGCAGTATTTT.

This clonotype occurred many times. DNA for the CDR3: TGTGCCAGCAGCTTAGGACAGAGCTCCTACGAGCAGTACTTC. Translating gives CASSLGQSSYEQYF. The rearrangement links TRBV7-9 to TRBJ2-7; tentatively, D is TRBD1 (5 bases). Germline CDR1 SEHNR, CDR2 FQNEAQ (reference sequence). V lost 1 base, J lost 0 bases, and 7 bases lay in between. The CDR3 covers 14 residues.

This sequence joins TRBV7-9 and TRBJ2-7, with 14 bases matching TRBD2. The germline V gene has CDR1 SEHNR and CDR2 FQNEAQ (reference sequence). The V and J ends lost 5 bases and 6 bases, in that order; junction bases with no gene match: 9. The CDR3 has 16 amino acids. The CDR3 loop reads CASSIPTSGRVSEQYF. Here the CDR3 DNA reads TGTGCCAGCAGCATCCCGACTAGCGGGAGGGTTAGCGAGCAGTACTTC.

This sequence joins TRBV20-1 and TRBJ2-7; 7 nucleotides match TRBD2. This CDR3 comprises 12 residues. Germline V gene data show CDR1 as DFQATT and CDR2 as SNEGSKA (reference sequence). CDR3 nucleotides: TGCGCATCACTACGGGAGGCCTACGAGCAGTACTTC. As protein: CASLREAYEQYF.

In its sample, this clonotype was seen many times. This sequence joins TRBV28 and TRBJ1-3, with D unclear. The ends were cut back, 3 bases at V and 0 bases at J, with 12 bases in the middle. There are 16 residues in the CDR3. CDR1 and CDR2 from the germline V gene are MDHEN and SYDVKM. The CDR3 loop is CASSFPQVNSGNTIYF. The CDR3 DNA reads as TGTGCCAGCAGTTTCCCTCAGGTGAACTCTGGAAACACCATATATTTT.